This T cell receptor (beta chain) emerged from a study of monozygotic twins with inflammatory bowel disease. Whole-study results and caveats: Healthy co-twins exceeded IBD patients in TCRbeta diversity as measured by inverse Simpson.

As concerns this clonotype: Antigen specificity is unknown.

Skipping T cell sorting, the study isolated total RNA directly from whole blood. This CDR3 comprises 13 residues. The germline V gene encodes CDR1 SEHNR and CDR2 FQNEAQ (reference sequence). Template switching was used to attach UMIs, which incorporated a 6-nucleotide sample barcode. From the 5' RACE reads, TCRdb lists one entry per CDR3 protein and no DNA. The listing records fewer than 550,000 distinct CDR3 sequences. The J gene is TRBJ2-3, the V gene TRBV7-9. This clonotype was sampled from a human donor with ulcerative colitis or Crohn's disease, or a healthy co-twin of an affected twin (not recorded which). The source material was blood. The CDR3 sequence: CASRPDLADTQYF.